This T cell receptor beta chain derives from a study of beta chain features in type 1 diabetes. All of the isolated RNA was reverse transcribed, so expressed TCRB transcripts were sequenced. Clones were read by immunoSEQ multiplex PCR, and TCRdb kept only the in-frame ones, dropping some. Of 600,000 to 700,000 clones listed, 12% are singletons. Germline V CDR1 and CDR2: SGHNT, YENEEA. Trimming cost V 3 bases and J 9 bases; bases outside gene matches: 6. CDR3 size: 14 residues. This clone was counted only a few times. The antigen remains unidentified. Study results and limitations: With patients and controls alike, PCR might favor shorter templates to an equal degree. TCRB CDR3s from Type 1 diabetes patients were moderately but significantly shorter in all four CD4+ subsets.

This sequence originates from a young man with type 1 diabetes. Sequencing was done on a sample of naive CD4+ T cells from blood. The chain employs TRBV11-3 and TRBJ2-2; TRBD1 matches at 8 bases. CDR3 coding DNA: TGTGCCAGCAGCTTGAGGGACAGGCCCTGGGAGCTGTTTTTT. It translates to CASSLRDRPWELFF.